This T cell receptor beta chain was identified during a study of T-cell reconstitution after alpha-beta-depleted transplantation in children. CDR1 is MNHEY and CDR2 is SVGAGI in the germline V gene. The CDR3 has 17 amino acids. V lost 0 bases and J 3 bases, leaving 18 bases between the germline ends. The library targeted TCRbeta and was prepared with unique molecular identifiers. TCRdb used MiXCR to reprocess the PCR reads, holding one entry per CDR3 protein. The sample yields about 490,000 distinct CDR3 sequences, roughly a tenth seen once. This clonotype was recorded at least ten times. Its specificity is not known. Study-wide points: Surviving thymic progenitors and recipient T cells were the source of high TCRbeta diversity at day 60 in some patients. Alpha-beta T cells about two months after transplant reportedly derived from several hundred expanded graft clones. T-cell counts and diversity at one year following transplant were attributed mainly to newly produced T cells.

Specimen: PBMCs, collected before TCRalphabeta/CD19-depleted stem cell transplant. This clonotype was obtained from a child aged 2-15 years with inherited bone marrow failure, due to receive a stem cell transplant. The rearrangement uses TRBV6-5 and TRBJ2-7; D perhaps matches TRBD1 (6 bases). CDR3 coding DNA: TGTGCCAGCAGTTACTCCGGGGCGGCTGGGGGCGGCTACGAGCAGTACTTC. It translates to CASSYSGAAGGGYEQYF.